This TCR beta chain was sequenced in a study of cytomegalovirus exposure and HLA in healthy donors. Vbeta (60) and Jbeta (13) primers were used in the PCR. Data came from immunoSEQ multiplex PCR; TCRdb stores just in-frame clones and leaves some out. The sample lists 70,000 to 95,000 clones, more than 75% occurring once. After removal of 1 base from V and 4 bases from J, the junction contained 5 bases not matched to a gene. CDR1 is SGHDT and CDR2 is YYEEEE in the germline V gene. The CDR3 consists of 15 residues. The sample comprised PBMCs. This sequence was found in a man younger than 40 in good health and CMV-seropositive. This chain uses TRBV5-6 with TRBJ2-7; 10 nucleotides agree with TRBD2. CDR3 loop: CASSLTSGIRYEQYV. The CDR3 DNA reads TGTGCCAGCAGCTTGACTAGCGGGATAAGGTACGAGCAGTACGTC.